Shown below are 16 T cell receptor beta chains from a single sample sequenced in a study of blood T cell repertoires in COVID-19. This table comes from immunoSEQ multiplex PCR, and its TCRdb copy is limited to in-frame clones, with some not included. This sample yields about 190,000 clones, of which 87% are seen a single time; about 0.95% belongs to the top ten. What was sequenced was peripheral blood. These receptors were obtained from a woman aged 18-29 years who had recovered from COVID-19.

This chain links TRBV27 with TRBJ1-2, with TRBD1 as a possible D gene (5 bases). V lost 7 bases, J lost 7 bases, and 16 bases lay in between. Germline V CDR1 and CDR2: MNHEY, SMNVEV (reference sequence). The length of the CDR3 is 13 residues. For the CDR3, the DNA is TGTGCCAGCAAGATGGGGCAGGGTTCTGGCTACACCTTC. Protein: CASKMGQGSGYTF.

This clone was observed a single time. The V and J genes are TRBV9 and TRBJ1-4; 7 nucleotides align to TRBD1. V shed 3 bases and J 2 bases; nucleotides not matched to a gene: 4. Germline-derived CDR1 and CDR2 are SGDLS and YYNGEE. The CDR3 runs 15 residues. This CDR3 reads CASSGGGSTNEKLFF. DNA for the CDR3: TGTGCCAGCAGCGGAGGGGGCTCGACTAATGAAAAACTGTTTTTT. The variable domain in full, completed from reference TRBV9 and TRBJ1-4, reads DSGVTQTPKHLITATGQRVTLRCSPRSGDLSVYWYQQSLDQGLQFLIQYYNGEERAKGNILERFSAQQFPDLHSELNLSSLELGDSALYFCASSGGGSTNEKLFFGSGTQLSVL.

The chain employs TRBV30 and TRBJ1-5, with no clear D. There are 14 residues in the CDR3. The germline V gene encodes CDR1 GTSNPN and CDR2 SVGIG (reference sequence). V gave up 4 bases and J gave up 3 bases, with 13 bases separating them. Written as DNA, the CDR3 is TGTGCCTGGAACCCGCGGGGAATCAATCAGCCCCAGCATTTT. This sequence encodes CAWNPRGINQPQHF.

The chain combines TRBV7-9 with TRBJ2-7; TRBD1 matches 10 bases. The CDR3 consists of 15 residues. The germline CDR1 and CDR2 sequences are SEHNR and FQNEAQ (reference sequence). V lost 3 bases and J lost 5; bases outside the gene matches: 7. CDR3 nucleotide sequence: TGTGCCAGCAGCTTGGGACAGGGGTTGCGCGACGAGCAGTACGTC. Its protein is CASSLGQGLRDEQYV.

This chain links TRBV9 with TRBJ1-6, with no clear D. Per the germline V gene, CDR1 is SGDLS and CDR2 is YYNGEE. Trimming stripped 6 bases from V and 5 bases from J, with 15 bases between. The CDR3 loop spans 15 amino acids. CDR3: CASTQDRRDNSPLHF. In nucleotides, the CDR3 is TGTGCCAGCACCCAAGATCGACGGGATAATTCACCCCTCCACTTT.

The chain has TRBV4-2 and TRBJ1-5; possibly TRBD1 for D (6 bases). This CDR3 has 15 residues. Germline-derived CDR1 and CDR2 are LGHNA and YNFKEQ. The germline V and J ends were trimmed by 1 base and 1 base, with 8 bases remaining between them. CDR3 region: CASSQGQASNQPQHF. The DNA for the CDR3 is TGTGCCAGCAGCCAAGGACAGGCAAGCAATCAGCCCCAGCATTTT.

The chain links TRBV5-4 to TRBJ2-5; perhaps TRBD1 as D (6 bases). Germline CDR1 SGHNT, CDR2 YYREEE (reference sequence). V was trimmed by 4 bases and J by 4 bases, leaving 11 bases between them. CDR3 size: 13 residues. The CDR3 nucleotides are TGTGCCAGCAGCCTGCAGGGGTTAGAGACCCAGTACTTC. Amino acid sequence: CASSLQGLETQYF.

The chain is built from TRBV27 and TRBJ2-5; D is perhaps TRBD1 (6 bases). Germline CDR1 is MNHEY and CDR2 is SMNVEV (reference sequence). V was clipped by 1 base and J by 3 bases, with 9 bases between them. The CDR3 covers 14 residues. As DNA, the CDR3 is TGTGCCAGCAGTTTATGGGCAGGGGAAGAGACCCAGTACTTC. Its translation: CASSLWAGEETQYF.

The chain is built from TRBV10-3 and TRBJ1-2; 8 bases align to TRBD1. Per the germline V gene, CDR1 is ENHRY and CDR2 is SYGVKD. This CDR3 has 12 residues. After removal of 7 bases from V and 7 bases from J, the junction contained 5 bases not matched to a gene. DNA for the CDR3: TGTGCCATCACGGACAGGGATAGTGGCTACACCTTC. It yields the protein CAITDRDSGYTF.

The CDR3 bases are TGTGCCTGGAGTGTACAGGGTGTAGATACCGGGGAGCTGTTTTTT. As protein: CAWSVQGVDTGELFF. J is TRBJ2-2 and V is TRBV30; possible D gene TRBD1, 6 bases. V was clipped by 0 bases and J by 5 bases, with 13 bases between them. The germline gives CDR1 GTSNPN, CDR2 SVGIG (reference sequence). The CDR3 extends over 15 amino acids.

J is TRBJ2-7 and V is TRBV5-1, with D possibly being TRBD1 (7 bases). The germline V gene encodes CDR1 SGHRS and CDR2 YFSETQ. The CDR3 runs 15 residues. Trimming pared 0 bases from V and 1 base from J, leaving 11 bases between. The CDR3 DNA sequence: TGCGCCAGCAGCTTGGGCGGGACAGCATCCTACGAGCAGTACTTC. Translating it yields CASSLGGTASYEQYF.

The CDR3 DNA follows: TGTGCCAGCAGTGAATACTTGGGCAGTTACACTGAAGCTTTCTTT. Translation gives CASSEYLGSYTEAFF. This sequence joins TRBV25-1 and TRBJ1-1; D unclear. Between the trimmed V and J ends, which lost 0 bases and 3 bases, there was a span of 11 bases. Germline V lookup: CDR1 MGHDK, CDR2 SYGVNS. CDR3 length: 15 amino acids.

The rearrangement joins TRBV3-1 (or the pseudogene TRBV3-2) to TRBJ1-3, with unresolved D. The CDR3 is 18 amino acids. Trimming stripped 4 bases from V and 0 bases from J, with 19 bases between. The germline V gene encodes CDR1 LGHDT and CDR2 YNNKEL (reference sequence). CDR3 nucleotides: TGTGCCAGCAGCCCCAAGCGTACGCGCCTCAACTCTGGAAACACCATATATTTT. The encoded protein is CASSPKRTRLNSGNTIYF.

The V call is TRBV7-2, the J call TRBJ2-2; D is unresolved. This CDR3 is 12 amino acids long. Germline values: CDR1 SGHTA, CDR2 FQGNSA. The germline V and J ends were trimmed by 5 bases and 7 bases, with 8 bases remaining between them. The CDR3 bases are TGTGCCAGCAGCCATACAGTCGGGGAGCTGTTTTTT. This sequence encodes CASSHTVGELFF.

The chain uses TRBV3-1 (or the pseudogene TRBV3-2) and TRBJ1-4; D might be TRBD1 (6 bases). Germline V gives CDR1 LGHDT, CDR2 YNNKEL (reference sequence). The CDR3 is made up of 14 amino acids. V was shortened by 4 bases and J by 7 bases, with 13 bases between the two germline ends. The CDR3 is CASSPTGTREKLFF. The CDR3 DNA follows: TGTGCCAGCAGCCCAACCGGGACACGTGAAAAACTGTTTTTT.

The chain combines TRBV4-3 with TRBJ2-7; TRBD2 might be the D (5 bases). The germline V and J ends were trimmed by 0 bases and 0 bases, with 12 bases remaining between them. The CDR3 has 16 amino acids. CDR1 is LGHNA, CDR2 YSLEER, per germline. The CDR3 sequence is CASSQDLSGISYEQYF. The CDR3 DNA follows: TGCGCCAGCAGCCAAGATCTGAGCGGTATCTCCTACGAGCAGTACTTC.